These T cell receptor beta chains were read from a single sample in a study of shared clonotypes between healthy human individuals. Libraries were prepared by immunoSEQ multiplex PCR; TCRdb keeps only in-frame clonotypes and omits some of them. Of around 2.5 million clones in the sample, 80% to 95% were seen once. What was sequenced was naive CD4+ T cells from PBMCs. The receptors here all came from a man between 18 and 29 years old in good health. Some clones in this sample may be carry-over from other donors' samples. Each CDR3 is given without its conserved first and last residue. Each record gives: clone size, V gene, CDR3 protein. Only part of the rows carry a size: once, few, many, or a class if the clone is expanded.

.,TRBV4-1,ASSLSGLAGPFGETQY
.,TRBV7-3,ASSAVVGRSNTGELF
.,TRBV28,ASIGDPGRTIY
.,TRBV2,ASGESGASTDTQY
.,TRBV19,ASSMGGAYEQY
.,TRBV18,ASSPPSGQETQY
.,TRBV27,ASSPLAGSGGTQY
.,TRBV5-1,ASSLDSWDQPQH
.,TRBV11-3,ASSITGTSPQY
.,TRBV19,ASSVWGRANTEAF
.,TRBV14,ASSQGRVRDYT
.,TRBV28,ASSLSGVGRTSGHYEQY
.,TRBV30,AFPGEGNTIY
once,TRBV5-1,ASSLGDGATGGNTIY
once,TRBV28,ASSPRRDLSGNTIY
.,TRBV28,ASSLYIQGYEQY
.,TRBV6-1,ASTQTSGRPLEQF
.,TRBV28,ASRPVVAAPNEKLF
.,TRBV10-3,AIRRVDGEGSSPLH
.,TRBV19,ASSIEGAGGWNEQF
.,TRBV11-2,ASSLEMLNEQF
once,TRBV6-1,ASHRGRELNTEAF
.,TRBV9,ASSVDSGRAGDTQY
.,TRBV10-2,ASTFRGEASYNEQF
.,TRBV4-1,ASSRLAGASYEQY
.,TRBV18,ASSPTGGSYQPQH
.,TRBV6-1,ASSEQWYNEQF
.,TRBV5-1,ASSFTRGSTDTQY
.,TRBV5-5,ASSLALIGTSISYEQY
.,TRBV7-9,ASRFDIPNSPLH
once,TRBV10-3,AISGQGAYGYT
.,TRBV9,ASSVVGRGRDEQY
few,TRBV6-1,ASSAQGGEKLF
.,TRBV7-3,ASSLLAVAYNEQF
.,TRBV6-1,ASSELLGLYTEAF